The present entry profiles one TCR beta chain with its context. Its matching antigen is unknown. Method: immunoSEQ multiplex PCR; TCRdb's copy keeps in-frame clones and lacks some. The repertoire holds around 53,000 clones, over 60% seen once, with roughly 4.9% in the top ten. The data stem from a study of T cells in localized non-small cell lung cancer. CDR1 is SGHRS, CDR2 YFSETQ, per germline. The CDR3 runs 16 residues. V trimming: 0 bases; J trimming: 3 bases; junction bases outside the gene matches: 4. Findings and caveats of the study: Higher adjacent-lung clonality was associated with shorter survival. Uninvolved nearby lung showed the greatest T cell clonality, exceeding that found in tumor. There were a median around 53 of the top 100 tumor clones appearing in adjacent lung.

The sample consisted of PBMCs, taken before any cancer treatment. The receptor's source is a woman aged 35-75 years with stage II lung adenocarcinoma. The chain uses TRBV5-1 and TRBJ2-3; 10 positions agree with TRBD2. CDR3 sequence reads: CASSLASGGGTDTQYF. In nucleotides, the CDR3 is TGCGCCAGCAGCTTGGCTAGCGGGGGCGGGACAGATACGCAGTATTTT.